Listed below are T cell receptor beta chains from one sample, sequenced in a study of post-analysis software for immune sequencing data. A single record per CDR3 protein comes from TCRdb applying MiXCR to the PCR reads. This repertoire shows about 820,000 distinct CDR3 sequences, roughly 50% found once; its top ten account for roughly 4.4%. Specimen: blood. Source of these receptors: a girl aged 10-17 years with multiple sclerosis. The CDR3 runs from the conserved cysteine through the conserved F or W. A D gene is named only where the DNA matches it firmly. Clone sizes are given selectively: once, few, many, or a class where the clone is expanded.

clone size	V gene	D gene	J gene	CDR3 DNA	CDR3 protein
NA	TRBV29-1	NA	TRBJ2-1	TGCAGCGTTGTGCCCTCTGAGCAGTTCTTC	CSVVPSEQFF
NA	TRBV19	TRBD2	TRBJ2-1	TGTGCCAGTTGGGCCGCGACTAGCGGGAGGGGCAATGAGCAGTTCTTC	CASWAATSGRGNEQFF
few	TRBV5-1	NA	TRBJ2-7	TGCGCCAGCAGCCTCGGACATACGGGCCCAACCTACGAGCAGTACTTC	CASSLGHTGPTYEQYF
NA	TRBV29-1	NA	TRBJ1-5	TGCAGCGTTGGAAGAGGGGACAGCAATCAGCCCCAGCATTTT	CSVGRGDSNQPQHF
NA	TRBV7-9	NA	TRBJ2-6	TGTGCCAGCAGCTTAGCGCTAGGAGATATTGGTGGGGCCAACGTCCTGACTTTC	CASSLALGDIGGANVLTF
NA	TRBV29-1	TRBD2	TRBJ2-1	TGCAGCGTCGTAGCGGGAGGACCTTACAATGAGCAGTTCTTC	CSVVAGGPYNEQFF
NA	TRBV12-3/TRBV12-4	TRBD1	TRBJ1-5	TGTGCCAGCAGTTTGGGGAACAGGGGGGTGAGCAATCAGCCCCAGCATTTT	CASSLGNRGVSNQPQHF
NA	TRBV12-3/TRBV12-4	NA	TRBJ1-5	TGTGCCAGCAGTTTAGCCAGGTTCAATCAGCCCCAGCATTTT	CASSLARFNQPQHF
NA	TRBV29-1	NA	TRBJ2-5	TGCAGCGTTGAACTTAGATTCCAAGAGACCCAGTACTTC	CSVELRFQETQYF
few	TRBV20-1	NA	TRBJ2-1	TGCAGTGCGCATTTGGCAGAGGCGTCCTACAATGAGCAGTTCTTC	CSAHLAEASYNEQFF
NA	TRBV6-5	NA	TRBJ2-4	TGTGCCAGCAGTGCGGGGCTTTTGGGGGAGCAGTACTTC	CASSAGLLGEQYF
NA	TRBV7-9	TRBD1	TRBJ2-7	TGTGCCAGCAGCCAACGGGACAGAAATTACGAGCAGTACTTC	CASSQRDRNYEQYF
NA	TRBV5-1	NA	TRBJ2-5	TGCGCCAGCAGCTTGCCATGGTCACACGGGACCCAGTACTTC	CASSLPWSHGTQYF
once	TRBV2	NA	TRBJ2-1	TGTGCCAGCAGAGCTAGCGTCTCCTACAATGAGCAGTGCTTC	CASRASVSYNEQCF
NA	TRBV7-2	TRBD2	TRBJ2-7	TGTGCCAGCAGCCCAGAGGCTACTAGCGAAACCTACGAGCAGTACTTC	CASSPEATSETYEQYF
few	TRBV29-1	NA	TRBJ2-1	TGCAGCGTTGAAACAGGGCCTCGATACAATGAGCAGTTCTTC	CSVETGPRYNEQFF
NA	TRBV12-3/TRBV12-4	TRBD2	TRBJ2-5	TGTGCCAGCAGTTTCCCCCCGGGGGGGCGATATGAGCAGTACTTC	CASSFPPGGRYEQYF
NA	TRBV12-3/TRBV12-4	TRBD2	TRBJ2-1	TGTGCCAGCAGTTCTCAAGGGGGCGGGAGGGTAAATGAGCAGTTCTTC	CASSSQGGGRVNEQFF
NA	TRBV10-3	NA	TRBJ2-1	TGTGCCATCATGGGGGGACGGAACGGGGATGAGCAGTTCTTC	CAIMGGRNGDEQFF
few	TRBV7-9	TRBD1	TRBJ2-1	TGTGCCAGCAGCCGCCCTCACAGGGGAATTGGGCAGTTCTTC	CASSRPHRGIGQFF
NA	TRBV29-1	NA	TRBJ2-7	TGCAGCGTTTTAGGGCTTCAGTCCTACGAGCAGTACTTC	CSVLGLQSYEQYF
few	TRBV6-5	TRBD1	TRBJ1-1	TGTGCCAGCAGAGACAGGGCCACTGAAGCTTTCTTT	CASRDRATEAFF
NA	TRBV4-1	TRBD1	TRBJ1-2	TGCGCCAGCAGCCAAGTGGGACAGGGGGAAGATAGTGGCTACACCTTC	CASSQVGQGEDSGYTF
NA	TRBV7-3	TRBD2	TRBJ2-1	TGTGCCAGCAGCTTAATCGGGAGGGCCGGTGATGAGCAGTTCTTC	CASSLIGRAGDEQFF
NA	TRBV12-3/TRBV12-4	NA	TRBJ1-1	TGTGCCAGCAGTCCCCATGAGGGCTTGACTGAAGCTTTCTTT	CASSPHEGLTEAFF
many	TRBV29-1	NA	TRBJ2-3	TGCAGCGTCAAGATCAGCACAGATACGCAGTATTTT	CSVKISTDTQYF
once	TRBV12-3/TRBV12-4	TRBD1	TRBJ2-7	TGTGCCAGCAGTTTAAGGACAGGGGAATCCTACGAGCAGTACTTC	CASSLRTGESYEQYF
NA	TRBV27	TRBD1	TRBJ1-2	TGTGCCAGCAGACTTGCCGGGACAGGGTATGGCTACACCTTC	CASRLAGTGYGYTF
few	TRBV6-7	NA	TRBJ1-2	TGTGCCAGCACCTGTCCGGGGCGGCATGGCTACACCTTC	CASTCPGRHGYTF
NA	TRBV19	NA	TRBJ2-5	TGTGCCAGTAGCAACGACAAGGGCGGCGGAGAGACCCAGTACTTC	CASSNDKGGGETQYF
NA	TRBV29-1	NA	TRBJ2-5	TGCAGCGTGAAGGAGGGGGAGATCGAGACCCAGTACTTC	CSVKEGEIETQYF
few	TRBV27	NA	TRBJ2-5	TGTGCCAGCAGGGTCAGGCGAGGGGTACTCGACCAAGAGACCCAGTACTTC	CASRVRRGVLDQETQYF
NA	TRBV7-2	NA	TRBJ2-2	TGTGCCAGCAGCTTAGCTAGGGTTTCCACCGGGGAGCTGTTTTTT	CASSLARVSTGELFF
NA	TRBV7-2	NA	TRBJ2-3	TGTGCCAGCAGCTTAGAGTCGGGACCGGATACGCAGTATTTT	CASSLESGPDTQYF
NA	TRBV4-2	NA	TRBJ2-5	TGTGCCAGCAGCCAAGAGTCCGGGAGAGGAGAGACCCAGTACTTC	CASSQESGRGETQYF
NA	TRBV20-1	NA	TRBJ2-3	TGCAGTGCTTTAGACAGCAGCACAGATACGCAGTATTTT	CSALDSSTDTQYF
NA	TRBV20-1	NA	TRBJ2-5	TGCAGTGCTAGCAGGGAGGCACGAACACAAGAGACCCAGTACTTC	CSASREARTQETQYF
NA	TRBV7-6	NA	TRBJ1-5	TGTGCCAGCAGCGGGGACAAATATCAGCCCCAGCATTTT	CASSGDKYQPQHF
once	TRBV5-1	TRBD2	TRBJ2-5	TGCGCCAGCAGAACGGGAGGGCCCGAGACCCAGTACTTC	CASRTGGPETQYF
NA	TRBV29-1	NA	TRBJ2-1	TGCAGCGTCCTAAGGGTTAGCGCCCAGAATGAGCAGTTCTTC	CSVLRVSAQNEQFF
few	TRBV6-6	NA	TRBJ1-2	TGTGCCAGCAGCCGGGAGGGGTGGGGGGCGACCGGCTACACCTTC	CASSREGWGATGYTF
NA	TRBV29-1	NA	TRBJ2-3	TGCAGCGGACGACAGGTCCCTGGCACAGATACGCAGTATTTT	CSGRQVPGTDTQYF
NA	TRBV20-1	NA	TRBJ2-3	TGCAGTGCTCCAACCACCGGGACGATCACAGATACGCAGTATTTT	CSAPTTGTITDTQYF
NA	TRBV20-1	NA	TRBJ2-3	TGCAGTGCTAGAGATCTCGGGACTGTTGCAGATACGCAGTATTTT	CSARDLGTVADTQYF
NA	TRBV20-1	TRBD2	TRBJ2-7	TGCAGTGCTAGAGATGCCGCTAGCGGTCCCTACGAGCAGTACTTC	CSARDAASGPYEQYF
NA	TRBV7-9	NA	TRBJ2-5	TGTGCCAGCAGCTTAGCGCCGGGTGGTGGGGTGGAGACCCAGTACTTC	CASSLAPGGGVETQYF
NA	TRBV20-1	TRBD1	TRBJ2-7	TGCAGTGCTAGAACGCGGACAGGAGCCTACGAGCAGTACTTC	CSARTRTGAYEQYF
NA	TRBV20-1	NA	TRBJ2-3	TGCAGTGCCGACCGACTGGGGCCTACGCAGTATTTT	CSADRLGPTQYF
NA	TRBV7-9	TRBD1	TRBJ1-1	TGTGCCAGCAGCAACGGGACAGGGGGACTCTCATGGGGAGCTTTCTTT	CASSNGTGGLSWGAFF